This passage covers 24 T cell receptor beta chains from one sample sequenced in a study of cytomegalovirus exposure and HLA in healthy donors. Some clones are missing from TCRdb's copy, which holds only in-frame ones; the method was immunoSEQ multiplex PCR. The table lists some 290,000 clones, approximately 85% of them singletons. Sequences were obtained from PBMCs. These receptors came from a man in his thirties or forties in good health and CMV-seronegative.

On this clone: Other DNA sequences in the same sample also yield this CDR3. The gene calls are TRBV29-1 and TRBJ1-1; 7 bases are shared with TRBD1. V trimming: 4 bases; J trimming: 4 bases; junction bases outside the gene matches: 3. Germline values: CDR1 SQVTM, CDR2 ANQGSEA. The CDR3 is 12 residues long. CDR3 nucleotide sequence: TGCAGCGTTGCCTACAGGGGCACTGAAGCTTTCTTT. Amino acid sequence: CSVAYRGTEAFF.

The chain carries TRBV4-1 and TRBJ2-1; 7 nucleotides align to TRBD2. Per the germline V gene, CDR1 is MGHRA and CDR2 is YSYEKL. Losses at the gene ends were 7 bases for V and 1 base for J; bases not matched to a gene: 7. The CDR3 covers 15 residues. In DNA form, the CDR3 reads TGCGCCAGCACGATTGGGGGGGGGTCCTACAATGAGCAGTTCTTC. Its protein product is CASTIGGGSYNEQFF.

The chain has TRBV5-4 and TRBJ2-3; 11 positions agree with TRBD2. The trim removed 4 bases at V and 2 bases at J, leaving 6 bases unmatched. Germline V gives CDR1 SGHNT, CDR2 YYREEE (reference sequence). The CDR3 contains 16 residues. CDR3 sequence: CASSLGTSGFTDTQYF. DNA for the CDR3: TGTGCCAGCAGCCTCGGGACTAGCGGATTCACAGATACGCAGTATTTT.

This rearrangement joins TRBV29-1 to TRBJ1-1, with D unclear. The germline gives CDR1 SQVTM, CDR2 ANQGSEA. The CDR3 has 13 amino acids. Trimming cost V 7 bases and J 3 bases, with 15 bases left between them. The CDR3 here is CSACRETYTEAFF. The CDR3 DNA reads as TGCAGCGCTTGCCGGGAGACCTACACTGAAGCTTTCTTT.

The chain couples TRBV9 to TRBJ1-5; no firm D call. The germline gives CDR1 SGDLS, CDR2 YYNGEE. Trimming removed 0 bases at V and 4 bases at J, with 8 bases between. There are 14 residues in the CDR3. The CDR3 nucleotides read TGTGCCAGCAGCGTAGATGCAGGTAATCAGCCCCAGCATTTT. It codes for CASSVDAGNQPQHF.

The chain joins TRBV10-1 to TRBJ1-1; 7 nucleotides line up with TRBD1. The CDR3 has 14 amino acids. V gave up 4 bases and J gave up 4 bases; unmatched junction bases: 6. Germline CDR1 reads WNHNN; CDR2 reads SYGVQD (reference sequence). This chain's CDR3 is CASSGQGVGTEAFF. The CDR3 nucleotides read TGCGCCAGCAGTGGACAGGGTGTCGGCACTGAAGCTTTCTTT.

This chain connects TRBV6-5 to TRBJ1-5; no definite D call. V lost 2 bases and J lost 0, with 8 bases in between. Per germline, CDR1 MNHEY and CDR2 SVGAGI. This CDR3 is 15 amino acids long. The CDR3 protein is CASSYLGNSNQPQHF. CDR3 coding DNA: TGTGCCAGCAGTTACCTCGGTAATAGCAATCAGCCCCAGCATTTT.

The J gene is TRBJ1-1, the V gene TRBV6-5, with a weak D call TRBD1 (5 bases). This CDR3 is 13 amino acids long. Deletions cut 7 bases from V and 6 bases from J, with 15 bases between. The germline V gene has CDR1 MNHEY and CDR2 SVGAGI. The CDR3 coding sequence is TGTGCCAGCACTTCGACCGGGGGGGCTGAAGCTTTCTTT. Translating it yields CASTSTGGAEAFF.

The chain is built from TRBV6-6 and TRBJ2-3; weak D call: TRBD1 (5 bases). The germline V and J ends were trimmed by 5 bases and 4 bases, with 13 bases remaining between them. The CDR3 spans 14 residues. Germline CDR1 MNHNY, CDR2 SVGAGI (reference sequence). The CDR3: CASSLDSIPDTQYF. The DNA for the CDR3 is TGTGCCAGCAGTCTCGACAGCATACCAGATACGCAGTATTTT.

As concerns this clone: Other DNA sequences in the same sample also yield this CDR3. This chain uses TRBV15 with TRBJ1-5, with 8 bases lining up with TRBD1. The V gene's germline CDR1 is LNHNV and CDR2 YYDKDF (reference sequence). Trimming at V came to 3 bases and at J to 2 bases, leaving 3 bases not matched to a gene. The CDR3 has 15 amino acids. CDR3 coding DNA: TGTGCCACCAGCAGGGACAGGGCCGGCAATCAGCCCCAGCATTTT. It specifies CATSRDRAGNQPQHF. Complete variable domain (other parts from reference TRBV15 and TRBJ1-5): DAMVIQNPRYQVTQFGKPVTLSCSQTLNHNVMYWYQQKSSQAPKLLFHYYDKDFNNEADTPDNFQSRRPNTSFCFLDIRSPGLGDTAMYLCATSRDRAGNQPQHFGDGTRLSIL.

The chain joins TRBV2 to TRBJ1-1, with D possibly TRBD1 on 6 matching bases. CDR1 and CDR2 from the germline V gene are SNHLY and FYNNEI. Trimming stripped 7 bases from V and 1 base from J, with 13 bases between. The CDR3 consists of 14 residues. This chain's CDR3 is CASTRGQKNTEAFF. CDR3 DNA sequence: TGTGCCAGCACGCGCGGACAGAAGAACACTGAAGCTTTCTTT.

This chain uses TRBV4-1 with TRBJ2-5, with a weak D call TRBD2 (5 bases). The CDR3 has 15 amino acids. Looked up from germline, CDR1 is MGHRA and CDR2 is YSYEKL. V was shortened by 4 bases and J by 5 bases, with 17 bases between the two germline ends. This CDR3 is CASSPRALEVETQYF. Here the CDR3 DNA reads TGCGCCAGCAGCCCGAGGGCCCTAGAAGTGGAGACCCAGTACTTC.

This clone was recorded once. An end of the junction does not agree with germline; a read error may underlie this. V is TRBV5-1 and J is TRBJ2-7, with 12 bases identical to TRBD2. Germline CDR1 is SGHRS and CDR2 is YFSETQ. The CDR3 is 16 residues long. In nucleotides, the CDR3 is TGTGCCAGCAGCGCGGCTAGCGGGGGGGCAGTATACGAGCAGTACTTC. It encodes CASSAASGGAVYEQYF.

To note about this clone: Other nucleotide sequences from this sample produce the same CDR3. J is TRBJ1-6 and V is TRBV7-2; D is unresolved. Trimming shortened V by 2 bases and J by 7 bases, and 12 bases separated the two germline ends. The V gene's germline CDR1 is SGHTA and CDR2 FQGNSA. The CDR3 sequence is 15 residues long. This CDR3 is CASSLSPGNNSPLHF. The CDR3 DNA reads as TGTGCCAGCAGCTTATCCCCCGGGAACAATTCACCCCTCCACTTT.

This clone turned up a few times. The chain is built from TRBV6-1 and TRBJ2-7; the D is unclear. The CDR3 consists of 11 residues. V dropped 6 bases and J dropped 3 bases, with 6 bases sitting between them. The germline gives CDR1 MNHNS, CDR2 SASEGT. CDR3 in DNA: TGTGCCAGCAGCTACTACTACGAGCAGTACTTC. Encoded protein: CASSYYYEQYF.

CDR3 DNA sequence: TGTGCCAGCAGCAAAGGACTCGATGGGCAGACCCAGTACTTC. This translates into CASSKGLDGQTQYF. The V call is TRBV5-4, the J call TRBJ2-5; tentatively, D is TRBD2 (5 bases). Germline loops: CDR1 SGHNT, CDR2 YYREEE (reference sequence). This CDR3 has 14 amino acids. Between the trimmed V and J ends, which lost 4 bases and 6 bases, there was a span of 16 bases. The full variable domain, in which reference TRBV5-4 and TRBJ2-5 provide the parts outside the CDR3, is ETGVTQSPTHLIKTRGQQVTLRCSSQSGHNTVSWYQQALGQGPQFIFQYYREEENGRGNFPPRFSGLQFPNYSSELNVNALELDDSALYLCASSKGLDGQTQYFGPGTRLLVL.

CDR3 bases: TGTGCCAGCAGTGCTCTGGGGGGTAATCAAGAGACCCAGTACTTC. This encodes CASSALGGNQETQYF. The rearrangement joins TRBV2 to TRBJ2-5, with a tentative D call TRBD2 (6 bases). This CDR3 is 15 amino acids long. V was trimmed by 4 bases and J by 2 bases, leaving 14 bases between them. Germline V gives CDR1 SNHLY, CDR2 FYNNEI.

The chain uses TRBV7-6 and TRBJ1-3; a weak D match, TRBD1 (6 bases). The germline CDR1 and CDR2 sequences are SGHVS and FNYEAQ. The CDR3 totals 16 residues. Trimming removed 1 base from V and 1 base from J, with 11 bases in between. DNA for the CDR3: TGTGCCAGCAGCTTAGTTGCCCAGGGGTCTGGAAACACCATATATTTT. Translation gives CASSLVAQGSGNTIYF.

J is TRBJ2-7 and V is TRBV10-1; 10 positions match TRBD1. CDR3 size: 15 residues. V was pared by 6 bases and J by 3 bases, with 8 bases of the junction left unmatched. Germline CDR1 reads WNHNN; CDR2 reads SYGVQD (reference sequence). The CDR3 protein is CASSGTGDRGYEQYF. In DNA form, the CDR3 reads TGCGCCAGCAGCGGGACAGGGGATCGGGGCTACGAGCAGTACTTC.

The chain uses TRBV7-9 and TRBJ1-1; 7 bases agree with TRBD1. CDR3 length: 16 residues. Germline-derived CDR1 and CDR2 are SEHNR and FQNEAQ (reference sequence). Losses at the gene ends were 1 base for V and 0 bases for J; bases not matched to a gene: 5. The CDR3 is CASSLVGQTMNTEAFF. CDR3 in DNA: TGTGCCAGCAGCTTAGTGGGACAGACAATGAACACTGAAGCTTTCTTT.

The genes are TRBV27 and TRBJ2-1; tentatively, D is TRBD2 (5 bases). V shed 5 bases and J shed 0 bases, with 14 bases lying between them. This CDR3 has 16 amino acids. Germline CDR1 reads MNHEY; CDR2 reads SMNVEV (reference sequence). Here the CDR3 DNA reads TGTGCCAGCAGTCCACTGACGGGGAGCTCCTACAATGAGCAGTTCTTC. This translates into CASSPLTGSSYNEQFF.

As DNA, the CDR3 is TGCAGTGCTAGTCTCCGGGATACGCAGTATTTT. Protein product: CSASLRDTQYF. This sequence joins TRBV20-1 and TRBJ2-3; D gene uncertain. The CDR3 has 11 amino acids. In germline, CDR1 is DFQATT, CDR2 SNEGSKA (reference sequence). The V end was cut by 3 bases, the J end by 6 bases, with 7 bases between.

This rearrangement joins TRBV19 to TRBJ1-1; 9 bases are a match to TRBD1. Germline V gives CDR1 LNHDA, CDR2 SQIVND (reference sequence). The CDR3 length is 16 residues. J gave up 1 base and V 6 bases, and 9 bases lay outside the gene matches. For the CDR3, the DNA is TGTGCCAGTAGCACCGGGACAGGGTTGGGGAACACTGAAGCTTTCTTT. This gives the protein CASSTGTGLGNTEAFF.

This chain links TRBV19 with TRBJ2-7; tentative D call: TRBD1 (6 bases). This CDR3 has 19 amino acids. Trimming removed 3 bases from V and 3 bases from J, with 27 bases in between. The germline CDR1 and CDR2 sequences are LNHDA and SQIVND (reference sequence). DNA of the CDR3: TGTGCCAGTAGTATGGCAGTTCAGGGGCAGGAAGAGGGCCGCTACGAGCAGTACTTC. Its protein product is CASSMAVQGQEEGRYEQYF.